The 10 T cell receptor beta chains presented below share a single source sample, sequenced in a study of blood T cell repertoires in COVID-19. Measured with immunoSEQ multiplex PCR; TCRdb has only the in-frame clones, and not every one. There are some 160,000 clones in the sample; 88% occur only once, and over 2% lies in the top ten. The sequencing input was peripheral blood. The receptor source for this set is a man aged 45-65 years who had recovered from COVID-19.

The V call is TRBV5-4, the J call TRBJ1-4; 9 bases agree with TRBD1. Germline V gene data show CDR1 as SGHNT and CDR2 as YYREEE (reference sequence). There are 13 residues in the CDR3. The CDR3 region is CAVQGQGKEKLFF. As DNA, the CDR3 is TGTGCAGTTCAGGGACAGGGTAAGGAAAAACTGTTTTTT.

This chain joins TRBV2 and TRBJ2-2; perhaps TRBD2 as D (5 bases). Germline lookup yields CDR1 SNHLY and CDR2 FYNNEI. CDR3 size: 15 residues. Trimming took off 4 bases at V and 3 bases at J, with 12 bases between the two ends. Here the CDR3 reads CASSGGRAYTGELFF. CDR3 bases: TGTGCCAGCAGTGGTGGGCGGGCGTACACCGGGGAGCTGTTTTTT. Supplemented by reference TRBV2 and TRBJ2-2, the full variable domain reads EPEVTQTPSHQVTQMGQEVILRCVPISNHLYFYWYRQILGQKVEFLVSFYNNEISEKSEIFDDQFSVERPDGSNFTLKIRSTKLEDSAMYFCASSGGRAYTGELFFGEGSRLTVL.

The chain links TRBV6-1 to TRBJ1-5; unclear D gene. The CDR3 is 14 amino acids. Germline CDR1 and CDR2: MNHNS and SASEGT. V was clipped by 3 bases and J by 5 bases, with 11 bases between them. CDR3 bases: TGTGCCAGCAGTGACCCTGGAGTAGATCAGCCCCAGCATTTT. Translated, it gives CASSDPGVDQPQHF.

This clone was detected once. The rearrangement links TRBV21-1 to TRBJ2-7; the table's D call of TRBD2 was not tested on the DNA. TRBV21-1 is a known pseudogene. This CDR3 region has 11 residues. CDR3 sequence reads: CARLITYEQYF. CDR3 sequence (DNA): TGTGCCAGATTAATAACCTACGAGCAGTACTTC.

This chain uses TRBV6-5 with TRBJ1-1; D might be TRBD1 (5 bases). The V gene's germline CDR1 is MNHEY and CDR2 SVGAGI. This CDR3 is 13 amino acids long. Trimming removed 6 bases at V and 4 bases at J, with 12 bases between. DNA for the CDR3: TGTGCCAGCAGACGGGGGTTGGGCACTGAAGCTTTCTTT. Amino acids: CASRRGLGTEAFF.

A single count supports this clone. The CDR3 sequence is CASSQGSGGGYNEQFF. Here the CDR3 DNA reads TGTGCCAGCAGCCAAGGTTCAGGGGGCGGCTACAATGAGCAGTTCTTC. V usage is TRBV14 and J usage is TRBJ2-1, with 8 positions matching TRBD1. J lost 3 bases, V lost 1 base, and 5 bases had no gene match. Germline V gene data show CDR1 as SGHDN and CDR2 as FVKESK. The CDR3 has 16 amino acids.

J is TRBJ1-2 and V is TRBV11-2, with 8 nucleotides matching TRBD1. CDR1 SGHAT and CDR2 FQNNGV come from the germline V gene. The CDR3 is 17 residues long. Germline trimming cut 4 bases from V and 3 bases from J; bases unmatched to any gene: 13. Written as DNA, the CDR3 is TGTGCCAGCAGCTCATGGACAGGGAGGTCCCAGGACTATGGCTACACCTTC. Translating it yields CASSSWTGRSQDYGYTF.

The chain uses TRBV5-5 and TRBJ1-5, with unresolved D. In germline, CDR1 is SGHKS, CDR2 YYEKEE (reference sequence). This CDR3 contains 12 residues. V was pared by 1 base and J by 6 bases, with 5 bases between. CDR3 loop: CASSLTGQPQHF. CDR3 in DNA: TGTGCCAGCAGCTTGACCGGTCAGCCCCAGCATTTT.

This clone came up a few times. CDR3 sequence: CASSLNRALDHTEAFF. Here the CDR3 DNA reads TGTGCCAGCAGCCTTAACAGGGCGCTGGATCACACTGAAGCTTTCTTT. V and J are TRBV27 and TRBJ1-1; perhaps TRBD1 as D (6 bases). From germline, CDR1 is MNHEY and CDR2 SMNVEV (reference sequence). V shed 6 bases and J shed 3 bases, with 20 bases lying between them. The CDR3 covers 16 residues.

V is TRBV19 and J is TRBJ1-4, with 8 nucleotides matching TRBD1. CDR1 is LNHDA and CDR2 is SQIVND in the germline V gene (reference sequence). This CDR3 contains 17 residues. The junction had 8 bases not matched to a gene; V was cut back by 5 bases and J by 0 bases. In DNA form, the CDR3 reads TGTGCCAGTAGTCTGTGGACAGGGACGTCAACTAATGAAAAACTGTTTTTT. Residues: CASSLWTGTSTNEKLFF.